This is a list of T cell receptor beta chains from one sample in a study of blood T cell repertoires in COVID-19. TCRdb's table, derived via immunoSEQ multiplex PCR, lists solely in-frame clones and lacks some. The sample records 140,000 to 150,000 clones, 81% being singletons. Material for sequencing was peripheral blood. The source of these receptors is a human donor with acute or convalescent COVID-19. The donor label of this sample is uncertain. The CDR3 runs from the conserved cysteine through the conserved F or W. A D gene is named only where the DNA matches it firmly. Size tells how often a clone was seen (once, few, many) or the class of an expanded clone, and some rows leave it out.

clone_size	d_call	v_call	j_call	cdr3_aa	cdr3_nt
.	.	TRBV2	TRBJ1-6	CASNNADYNSPLHF	TGTGCCAGCAACAATGCAGATTATAATTCACCCCTCCACTTT
.	.	TRBV6-5	TRBJ1-1	CASSYYGGGNTEAFF	TGTGCCAGCAGTTACTACGGGGGAGGGAACACTGAAGCTTTCTTT
few	.	TRBV18	TRBJ1-1	CASSRNGGAAEAFF	TGTGCCAGCTCCCGGAACGGGGGTGCCGCTGAAGCTTTCTTT
.	.	TRBV13	TRBJ1-1	CASSSDSLSMNTEAFF	TGTGCCAGCAGCTCCGACTCCTTATCCATGAACACTGAAGCTTTCTTT
.	.	TRBV30	TRBJ2-1	CAWSVLGDGPYNEQFF	TGTGCCTGGAGTGTACTTGGAGACGGCCCCTACAATGAGCAGTTCTTC
.	.	TRBV18	TRBJ2-7	CASSPWGPYEQYF	TGTGCCAGCTCCCCCTGGGGGCCCTACGAGCAGTACTTC
.	.	TRBV2	TRBJ1-4	CASRTGGRANEKLFF	TGTGCCAGCAGAACGGGGGGGAGGGCTAATGAAAAACTGTTTTTT
few	.	TRBV7-8	TRBJ2-7	CASSLEVSLLPRYEQYF	TGTGCCAGCAGCTTAGAAGTGAGTCTCCTCCCTCGCTACGAGCAGTACTTC
.	TRBD2	TRBV11-3	TRBJ2-1	CASSPSGGPYNEQFF	TGTGCCAGCAGCCCTAGCGGGGGCCCTTACAATGAGCAGTTCTTC
.	.	TRBV5-4	TRBJ2-7	CASSLDEIEQYF	TGTGCCAGCAGCCTGGATGAGATCGAGCAGTACTTC
.	TRBD1	TRBV19	TRBJ1-2	CASSIGQGTNYGYTF	TGTGCCAGTAGTATAGGACAGGGGACTAACTATGGCTACACCTTC
.	.	TRBV2	TRBJ1-3	CASGSRGGNTIYF	TGTGCCAGCGGTTCTAGGGGAGGAAACACCATATATTTT
few	TRBD1	TRBV12-3/TRBV12-4	TRBJ1-2	CASSPGQNYGYTF	TGTGCCAGCAGCCCGGGACAGAACTATGGCTACACCTTC
.	.	TRBV21-1	TRBJ1-1	CASSVGGFGTEAFF	TGTGCCAGCAGCGTAGGGGGTTTCGGCACTGAAGCTTTCTTT
.	TRBD1	TRBV7-2	TRBJ1-5	CASSLVAGGNQPQHF	TGTGCCAGCAGCTTAGTGGCAGGGGGTAATCAGCCCCAGCATTTT
.	.	TRBV21-1	TRBJ1-4	CASSPITIHEKLFF	TGTGCCAGCAGCCCTATAACGATTCATGAAAAACTGTTTTTT
.	.	TRBV7-8	TRBJ1-4	CASSLRGKGYEKLFF	TGTGCCAGCAGCTTAAGGGGGAAGGGCTACGAAAAACTGTTTTTT
.	.	TRBV7-8	TRBJ2-2	CASSFSTTNTGELFF	TGTGCCAGCAGCTTCTCGACAACGAACACCGGGGAGCTGTTTTTT
.	TRBD2	TRBV4-1	TRBJ2-3	CASSQEGGEPSTDTQYF	TGCGCCAGCAGCCAAGAGGGGGGGGAGCCTAGCACAGATACGCAGTATTTT
few	TRBD1	TRBV5-1	TRBJ1-6	CASSQKGQGGSPLHF	TGCGCCAGCAGCCAGAAGGGGCAGGGGGGCTCACCCCTCCACTTT
.	.	TRBV30	TRBJ1-1	CAWRGGIPGLSRDTEAFF	TGTGCCTGGAGGGGGGGAATACCGGGACTATCAAGGGACACTGAAGCTTTCTTT
.	TRBD2	TRBV4-2	TRBJ2-1	CASSQQRLAGYNEQFF	TGTGCCAGCAGCCAACAGAGACTAGCGGGGTACAATGAGCAGTTCTTC
once	TRBD2	TRBV5-1	TRBJ2-7	CASSLDAGDEQYF	TGCGCCAGCAGCTTGGATGCGGGGGACGAGCAGTACTTC
.	.	TRBV15	TRBJ1-1	CATSRDRGAPNTEAFF	TGTGCCACCAGCAGAGATCGGGGGGCCCCGAACACTGAAGCTTTCTTT
once	.	TRBV12-3/TRBV12-4	TRBJ2-1	CASGQSSYNEQFF	TGTGCCAGCGGACAAAGCTCCTACAATGAGCAGTTCTTC
.	.	TRBV12-3/TRBV12-4	TRBJ1-1	CASSFNPYREAFF	TGTGCCAGCAGTTTTAACCCCTACCGTGAAGCTTTCTTT
.	TRBD2	TRBV29-1	TRBJ2-1	CSVVLAGLYNEQFF	TGCAGCGTTGTATTAGCGGGCCTCTACAATGAGCAGTTCTTC
.	.	TRBV27	TRBJ1-5	CASSLGGSPMSQPQHF	TGTGCCAGCAGTTTAGGGGGGAGCCCCATGAGTCAGCCCCAGCATTTT
.	TRBD2	TRBV29-1	TRBJ2-4	CSVGLAGGPENIQYF	TGCAGCGTTGGGTTGGCGGGGGGGCCGGAGAACATTCAGTACTTC
.	.	TRBV19	TRBJ1-1	CASSGNEAFF	TGTGCCAGTAGTGGCAATGAAGCTTTCTTT
.	.	TRBV4-1	TRBJ1-2	CASSQDPARLGYTF	TGCGCCAGCAGCCAAGATCCAGCCCGACTCGGCTACACCTTC
.	.	TRBV7-6	TRBJ2-1	CASSLEGGELSYNEQFF	TGTGCCAGCAGCTTAGAAGGCGGGGAGCTCTCCTACAATGAGCAGTTCTTC
.	TRBD2	TRBV19	TRBJ2-1	CASTKTSGGHNEQFF	TGTGCCAGCACTAAGACTAGCGGGGGGCACAATGAGCAGTTCTTC
.	TRBD1	TRBV24-1	TRBJ2-2	CATSDPGTANTGELFF	TGTGCCACCAGTGATCCCGGGACAGCGAACACCGGGGAGCTGTTTTTT
.	TRBD1	TRBV19	TRBJ1-1	CASGDRGEGEAFF	TGTGCCAGTGGGGACAGGGGTGAAGGGGAAGCTTTCTTT
.	TRBD1	TRBV10-1	TRBJ2-3	CASSPTRDSVLDTQYF	TGCGCCAGCAGTCCTACCCGGGACAGTGTTCTTGATACGCAGTATTTT
.	TRBD2	TRBV24-1	TRBJ2-1	CATSDLSGGPYNEQFF	TGTGCCACCAGTGACCTTAGCGGGGGGCCCTACAATGAGCAGTTCTTC
.	TRBD1	TRBV9	TRBJ1-3	CASSGTGGGNTIYF	TGTGCCAGCAGCGGGACAGGGGGAGGAAACACCATATATTTT
.	TRBD1	TRBV2	TRBJ1-2	CASSGTGIYGYTF	TGTGCCAGCAGTGGGACAGGGATCTATGGCTACACCTTC
.	TRBD1	TRBV19	TRBJ1-5	CASRDRGNNPQHF	TGTGCCAGTAGGGACAGGGGAAATAATCCCCAGCATTTT
few	.	TRBV6-5	TRBJ1-5	CASTRRGEPQPQHF	TGTGCCAGCACCCGACGAGGAGAACCTCAGCCCCAGCATTTT
.	.	TRBV4-1	TRBJ1-6	CASSQGRGSPLHF	TGCGCCAGCAGCCAAGGGAGGGGTTCACCCCTCCACTTT
.	TRBD1	TRBV2	TRBJ2-7	CASSRRTGDEQYF	TGTGCCAGCAGTCGCCGGACAGGGGACGAGCAGTACTTC
.	.	TRBV7-2	TRBJ1-5	CASSFNREPQHF	TGTGCCAGCAGCTTTAACAGGGAGCCCCAGCATTTT
many	.	TRBV2	TRBJ1-1	CASRQGSEAFF	TGTGCCAGCAGACAGGGAAGTGAAGCTTTCTTT
.	.	TRBV11-1	TRBJ1-1	CASSLEGRRAFF	TGTGCCAGCAGCCTGGAGGGGCGGCGAGCTTTCTTT
few	.	TRBV30	TRBJ1-5	CAWSLGVGRQERPQHF	TGTGCCTGGAGTCTAGGGGTGGGCCGTCAGGAAAGACCCCAGCATTTT
.	.	TRBV19	TRBJ2-3	CASSPAGTWMDTQYF	TGTGCCAGTAGTCCGGCGGGGACCTGGATGGATACGCAGTATTTT
once	TRBD1	TRBV7-6	TRBJ2-5	CASSLTGGQLETQYF	TGTGCCAGCAGCTTGACAGGGGGTCAACTAGAGACCCAGTACTTC
.	.	TRBV7-8	TRBJ1-1	CASSLSDGNTEAFF	TGTGCCAGCAGCTTAAGCGACGGGAACACTGAAGCTTTCTTT
.	.	TRBV30	TRBJ1-1	CAWSVQASGGNTEAFF	TGTGCCTGGAGTGTACAAGCATCGGGAGGGAACACTGAAGCTTTCTTT
.	.	TRBV11-2	TRBJ1-1	CASRFTGNTEAFF	TGTGCCAGCAGGTTTACAGGGAACACTGAAGCTTTCTTT
.	.	TRBV3-1/TRBV3-2	TRBJ1-1	CASSQGFGTPGGAFF	TGTGCCAGCAGCCAAGGGTTCGGGACTCCTGGGGGAGCTTTCTTT
.	.	TRBV6-5	TRBJ1-6	CASSPLSSYNSPLHF	TGTGCCAGCAGTCCGTTGAGCTCCTATAATTCACCCCTCCACTTT
.	.	TRBV27	TRBJ1-2	CASSPQGFYGYTF	TGTGCCAGCAGCCCCCAGGGTTTCTATGGCTACACCTTC
few	.	TRBV4-1	TRBJ2-7	CASSASTGPYEQYF	TGCGCCAGCAGCGCCTCGACAGGTCCCTACGAGCAGTACTTC
once	.	TRBV7-9	TRBJ1-5	CASSLADSRNQPQHF	TGTGCCAGCAGCTTAGCTGACAGCAGAAATCAGCCCCAGCATTTT
.	TRBD1	TRBV27	TRBJ2-7	CASSHGTGEHEQYF	TGTGCCAGCAGTCACGGGACAGGGGAACACGAGCAGTACTTC
.	.	TRBV6-6	TRBJ2-5	CASSYSGVPQETQYF	TGTGCCAGCAGTTACTCAGGGGTCCCCCAGGAGACCCAGTACTTC
few	TRBD1	TRBV5-1	TRBJ1-2	CASSLRLGGTGRNLDGYTF	TGCGCCAGCAGCTTAAGACTAGGCGGGACAGGGCGCAATTTAGATGGCTACACCTTC